The 8 T cell receptor beta chains below were found in one sample sequenced in a study of type 1 regulatory T cells. Which antigens these TCRs recognize remains unknown. In TCRdb, the reads were re-called with MiXCR into one record per CDR3 protein. The table lists 14,000 to 15,000 distinct CDR3 sequences, roughly 15% of them singletons. Specimen: cultured T cells, either the whole culture or a sorted T cell fraction (not recorded which). The origin of the receptors is a human donor in good health.

This clonotype has ten or more counts. V gene TRBV6-5 combines with J gene TRBJ1-1, with TRBD1 identical over 7 bases. Germline V gene data show CDR1 as MNHEY and CDR2 as SVGAGI. With V trimmed by 6 bases and J by 8 bases, 3 bases remained unmatched. This CDR3 has 11 amino acids. The CDR3 DNA follows: TGTGCCAGCAGCCAGGGGGGAGAAGCTTTCTTT. Protein sequence: CASSQGGEAFF.

On this clonotype itself: This may be a read error, as it is one base from a much larger clone. CDR3: CASSPAMGSNEQFF. CDR3 nucleotide sequence: TGTGCCAGCAGCCCGGCCATGGGCTCCAATGAGCAGTTCTTC. This chain uses TRBV7-2 with TRBJ2-1, with unresolved D. The CDR3 contains 14 residues. Trimming removed 5 bases at V and 6 bases at J, with 14 bases between. Looked up from germline, CDR1 is SGHTA and CDR2 is FQGNSA.

This clonotype was recorded many times. The gene calls are TRBV18 and TRBJ2-2; D is unclear. The germline gives CDR1 KGHSH, CDR2 LQKENI. With 3 bases removed from V and 6 bases from J, the gap between germline ends came to 11 bases. The CDR3 length is 14 residues. CDR3 region: CASSPLRSPGELFF. CDR3 nucleotides: TGTGCCAGCTCACCTCTAAGATCCCCCGGGGAGCTGTTTTTT. Full variable domain (missing parts from reference TRBV18 and TRBJ2-2): NAGVMQNPRHLVRRRGQEARLRCSPMKGHSHVYWYRQLPEEGLKFMVYLQKENIIDESGMPKERFSAEFPKEGPSILRIQQVVRGDSAAYFCASSPLRSPGELFFGEGSRLTVL.

In its sample, this clonotype was seen a few times. Here the CDR3 DNA reads TGCAGTGCTCGCACCGGGGTACCCTACGAGCAGTACTTC. Residues: CSARTGVPYEQYF. The chain couples TRBV20-1 to TRBJ2-7; the D gene is possibly TRBD2 (5 bases). CDR3 length: 13 amino acids. Germline V gene lookup returns CDR1 DFQATT and CDR2 SNEGSKA (reference sequence). Trimming cost V 5 bases and J 2 bases, with 13 bases left between them.

This clonotype showed up many times. The rearrangement links TRBV18 to TRBJ2-5, with D unclear. The ends were cut back, 2 bases at V and 1 base at J, with 5 bases in the middle. The germline V gene encodes CDR1 KGHSH and CDR2 LQKENI. This CDR3 is built from 13 residues. The CDR3 protein is CASSPALQETQYF. DNA of the CDR3: TGTGCCAGCTCACCAGCCCTCCAAGAGACCCAGTACTTC. Based on the CDR3 plus reference TRBV18 and TRBJ2-5, the full variable domain is NAGVMQNPRHLVRRRGQEARLRCSPMKGHSHVYWYRQLPEEGLKFMVYLQKENIIDESGMPKERFSAEFPKEGPSILRIQQVVRGDSAAYFCASSPALQETQYFGPGTRLLVL.

This clonotype is judged large (0.1 to 1%). The chain carries TRBV24-1 and TRBJ2-1; perhaps TRBD2 as D (5 bases). This CDR3 contains 15 residues. Germline CDR1 and CDR2: KGHDR and SFDVKD. Trimming left V 4 bases short and J 3 bases short, with 12 bases between. The CDR3 DNA reads as TGTGCCACCAGTGAGCCATCCGGGGACTACAATGAGCAGTTCTTC. This gives the protein CATSEPSGDYNEQFF.

In this sample, this clonotype turned up many times. The chain has TRBV11-1 and TRBJ1-2; D is ambiguous. V was clipped by 1 base and J by 5 bases, with 5 bases between them. This CDR3 comprises 12 residues. Germline V gene lookup returns CDR1 SGHAT and CDR2 FQDESV (reference sequence). This CDR3 reads CASSLGDYGYTF. For the CDR3, the DNA is TGTGCCAGCAGCTTAGGCGATTATGGCTACACCTTC.

This clonotype was counted only a few times. J is TRBJ2-7 and V is TRBV7-3, with 8 nucleotides matching TRBD1. V was clipped by 5 bases and J by 2 bases; unmatched bases: 8. This CDR3 contains 15 residues. Per germline, CDR1 SGHTA and CDR2 FQGTGA. CDR3 sequence reads: CASSIGTGFAYEQYF. CDR3 sequence (DNA): TGTGCCAGCAGCATCGGGACAGGTTTTGCCTACGAGCAGTACTTC.